This TCR beta chain originates from a study of T cell responses to AZD1222 COVID-19 vaccine. Findings of the study overall: Nearly half of spike-specific TCRs reportedly go after variant regions that carry no mutations.

This CDR3 has 14 residues. Per the germline V gene, CDR1 is LGHDT and CDR2 is YNNKEL (reference sequence). V was cut by 0 bases and J by 5 bases, with 10 bases left in between. This clone has a handful of counts. The antigen is unknown. Sequencing used immunoSEQ multiplex PCR; TCRdb keeps in-frame clones, though not all of them. This table has under 150,000 clones, roughly 93% appearing once. Sequencing used peripheral blood, obtained 28 days after the second AZD1222 dose. The chain combines TRBV3-1 (or the pseudogene TRBV3-2) with TRBJ1-1; D gene ambiguous. The sequence derives from an adult who received the AZD1222 COVID-19 vaccine. The CDR3 DNA is TGTGCCAGCAGCCAAGATGTGGCAAGGACTGAAGCTTTCTTT. It codes for CASSQDVARTEAFF.